These 22 T cell receptor beta chains originate from one sample sequenced in a study of shared clonotypes between healthy human individuals. Generated by immunoSEQ multiplex PCR, the TCRdb table keeps only in-frame clones and is missing some. Among 2,100,000 or so clones listed, nearly 97% were seen once. The sample taken for sequencing was naive CD4+ T cells sorted from blood. Subset denoted: CD45RA+ positively selected. The receptor source for this set is a man younger than 35 in good health.

The chain combines TRBV2 with TRBJ2-7; D perhaps matches TRBD1 (6 bases). This CDR3 has 13 residues. V was cut by 5 bases and J by 2 bases, with 10 bases left in between. Germline values: CDR1 SNHLY, CDR2 FYNNEI. Written as DNA, the CDR3 is TGTGCCAGCAGTCCGGACAGTCCCTACGAGCAGTACTTC. Amino acids: CASSPDSPYEQYF.

This clone turned up a few times. The CDR3 reads CASSLNMYGYTF. The CDR3 DNA reads as TGTGCCAGCAGCTTGAACATGTATGGCTACACCTTC. This rearrangement joins TRBV11-2 to TRBJ1-2; D call uncertain. Germline loops: CDR1 SGHAT, CDR2 FQNNGV. V lost 3 bases and J lost 5, with 7 bases in between. The CDR3 contains 12 residues.

This clone was recorded once. Other DNA sequences within the sample encode an identical CDR3. The genes are TRBV5-1 and TRBJ1-5; D uncertain. Between the trimmed V and J ends, which lost 0 bases and 4 bases, there was a span of 11 bases. Germline V gene lookup returns CDR1 SGHRS and CDR2 YFSETQ. The CDR3 consists of 15 residues. CDR3 protein: CASSLGTVGNQPQHF. CDR3 in DNA: TGCGCCAGCAGCTTGGGGACGGTAGGAAATCAGCCCCAGCATTTT.

V and J are TRBV10-1 and TRBJ2-2, with 8 nucleotides matching TRBD1. CDR3 size: 16 residues. V lost 4 bases and J lost 6; bases outside the gene matches: 10. CDR1 is WNHNN, CDR2 SYGVQD, per germline (reference sequence). The CDR3 loop is CASSGYRTGLPGELFF. The CDR3 DNA follows: TGCGCCAGCAGTGGCTATAGGACAGGGCTTCCCGGGGAGCTGTTTTTT.

The gene calls are TRBV4-1 and TRBJ2-7; 7 bases match TRBD1. The CDR3 spans 14 residues. Germline V gene data show CDR1 as MGHRA and CDR2 as YSYEKL. The V and J ends lost 6 bases and 5 bases, in that order; junction bases with no gene match: 10. The DNA for the CDR3 is TGCGCCAGCAGGGGAAAGACAGGGACAGACGAGCAGTACTTC. Translated: CASRGKTGTDEQYF.

This clone was seen just once. The junction shows a germline mismatch at one end, possibly a read error. The rearrangement links TRBV7-7 to TRBJ2-3, with D maybe TRBD2 (8 bases). The CDR3 has 20 residues. Germline-derived CDR1 and CDR2 are SSHAT and FNYEAQ (reference sequence). The CDR3 spells CASSLGGWDSGRLATDTQYF. The CDR3 nucleotides are TGTGCTAGCAGCTTGGGTGGCTGGGACAGCGGGAGACTAGCCACAGATACGCAGTATTTT.

This chain joins TRBV18 and TRBJ1-2; no clear D gene. The CDR3 sequence is 14 residues long. Germline CDR1 is KGHSH and CDR2 is LQKENI. V lost 2 bases to trimming and J lost 8 bases, with 15 bases between them. Here the CDR3 reads CASSPSEARQGYTF. The CDR3 region has the DNA TGTGCCAGCTCACCATCGGAGGCCCGGCAGGGCTACACCTTC.

The V call is TRBV19, the J call TRBJ2-5; 13 bases align to TRBD2. This CDR3 is 15 amino acids long. Per the germline V gene, CDR1 is LNHDA and CDR2 is SQIVND (reference sequence). J gave up 5 bases and V 5 bases, and 5 bases lay outside the gene matches. Written as DNA, the CDR3 is TGTGCCAGTAGTGCACTAGCGGGAGGGTTGGAGACCCAGTACTTC. It codes for CASSALAGGLETQYF.

The chain employs TRBV5-1 and TRBJ1-2, with D possibly TRBD1 on 5 matching bases. Germline V gene sequence: CDR1 SGHRS, CDR2 YFSETQ. V was shortened by 5 bases and J by 6 bases, with 17 bases between the two germline ends. The length of the CDR3 is 14 residues. CDR3 loop: CASSKGDKNDGYTF. CDR3 DNA sequence: TGCGCCAGCAGTAAAGGGGATAAAAATGATGGCTACACCTTC.

The chain has TRBV6-1 and TRBJ2-7, with a tentative D call TRBD1 (5 bases). The CDR3 spans 13 residues. The germline V gene has CDR1 MNHNS and CDR2 SASEGT. Trimming took 7 bases from V and 1 from J, leaving 11 bases between them. CDR3 sequence (DNA): TGTGCCAGCAATTTCCGACAGTCCTACGAGCAGTACTTC. Its protein product is CASNFRQSYEQYF.

The chain uses TRBV6-6 and TRBJ2-7; possible D gene TRBD2, 5 bases. This CDR3 spans 13 amino acids. Germline V gene lookup returns CDR1 MNHNY and CDR2 SVGAGI (reference sequence). Trimming shortened V by 8 bases and J by 0 bases, and 11 bases separated the two germline ends. CDR3 DNA: TGTGCCAGCTCGGGTAGCGCCTCCTACGAGCAGTACTTC. It encodes CASSGSASYEQYF.

This chain joins TRBV5-4 and TRBJ2-7, with 12 positions matching TRBD1. The CDR3 totals 15 residues. With 3 bases clipped from V and 5 bases from J, the junction kept 6 bases outside the gene matches. Germline CDR1 and CDR2: SGHNT and YYREEE (reference sequence). CDR3 in amino acids: CASSSGDRGPNEQYF. The CDR3 bases are TGTGCCAGCAGCTCGGGGGACAGGGGGCCAAACGAGCAGTACTTC. The full variable domain, its missing parts supplied by reference TRBV5-4 and TRBJ2-7, is ETGVTQSPTHLIKTRGQQVTLRCSSQSGHNTVSWYQQALGQGPQFIFQYYREEENGRGNFPPRFSGLQFPNYSSELNVNALELDDSALYLCASSSGDRGPNEQYFGPGTRLTVT.

The chain recombines TRBV6-5 with TRBJ2-5, with 7 bases identical to TRBD2. The assigned J gene may be wrong: the sequence end matches TRBJ2-7 better. Looked up from germline, CDR1 is MNHEY and CDR2 is SVGAGI. The CDR3 has 13 residues. CDR3 in amino acids: CASSPSSGYEQYF. For the CDR3, the DNA is TGTGCCAGCAGTCCGTCTAGCGGCTACGAGCAGTACTTC.

As regards this clone: Other DNA sequences in this specimen translate into the identical CDR3. The V call is TRBV30, the J call TRBJ1-6, with no clear D. The CDR3 runs to 12 residues. V gave up 5 bases and J gave up 7 bases, with 9 bases separating them. The germline V gene encodes CDR1 GTSNPN and CDR2 SVGIG (reference sequence). CDR3 residues: CAWSATNSPLHF. The CDR3 coding sequence is TGTGCCTGGTCCGCCACAAATTCACCCCTCCACTTT.

The CDR3 bases are TGCGCCAGCAGCCAAGACGATTGGACAGGGCGGGAGCAGTACTTC. Amino acid sequence: CASSQDDWTGREQYF. The rearrangement uses TRBV4-1 and TRBJ2-7; 8 positions agree with TRBD1. The CDR3 covers 15 residues. With 0 bases clipped from V and 7 bases from J, the junction kept 8 bases outside the gene matches. CDR1 and CDR2 from the germline V gene are MGHRA and YSYEKL.

The chain employs TRBV2 and TRBJ2-1; 7 nucleotides match TRBD2. The CDR3 loop spans 13 amino acids. The germline V gene encodes CDR1 SNHLY and CDR2 FYNNEI. Unmatched junction bases numbered 5, after V lost 6 bases and J lost 6 bases. CDR3: CASRREGPNEQFF. The CDR3, as DNA: TGTGCCAGCAGGAGGGAGGGGCCCAATGAGCAGTTCTTC. The full variable domain, completed using reference TRBV2 and TRBJ2-1, is EPEVTQTPSHQVTQMGQEVILRCVPISNHLYFYWYRQILGQKVEFLVSFYNNEISEKSEIFDDQFSVERPDGSNFTLKIRSTKLEDSAMYFCASRREGPNEQFFGPGTRLTVL.

The chain uses TRBV5-1 and TRBJ2-2, with a tentative D call TRBD2 (5 bases). V was clipped by 7 bases and J by 5 bases, with 18 bases between them. The CDR3 loop spans 15 amino acids. The germline V gene has CDR1 SGHRS and CDR2 YFSETQ. CDR3 protein: CASRESASGTGELFF. CDR3 sequence (DNA): TGCGCCAGCCGAGAGAGCGCTTCGGGGACCGGGGAGCTGTTTTTT.

This clone was found once. The chain links TRBV28 to TRBJ1-2, with 7 bases that match TRBD1. The CDR3 covers 14 residues. Unmatched junction bases numbered 6, after V lost 4 bases and J lost 4 bases. In germline, CDR1 is MDHEN, CDR2 SYDVKM. In nucleotides, the CDR3 is TGTGCCAGCAGTTCCCAGGGGGGGGCCTATGGCTACACCTTC. Translation gives CASSSQGGAYGYTF.

This clone was counted once. V usage is TRBV2 and J usage is TRBJ2-2; D gene unclear. The CDR3 is 14 amino acids. CDR1 and CDR2 from the germline V gene are SNHLY and FYNNEI. Trimming removed 2 bases at V and 5 bases at J, with 9 bases between. CDR3 nucleotide sequence: TGTGCCAGCAGTGAATGGCAGAGGACCGGGGAGCTGTTTTTT. It encodes CASSEWQRTGELFF.

The J gene is TRBJ1-2, the V gene TRBV9; D is undetermined. This CDR3 is 15 amino acids long. From germline, CDR1 is SGDLS and CDR2 YYNGEE. The V end lost 0 bases, the J end lost 4 bases, and 13 bases lay between the germline ends. For the CDR3, the DNA is TGTGCCAGCAGCGTAGCTGGGCACGGTCTCTATGGCTACACCTTC. This encodes CASSVAGHGLYGYTF.

The chain carries TRBV11-2 and TRBJ2-2; 12 bases line up with TRBD2. The CDR3 is 19 residues long. The germline gives CDR1 SGHAT, CDR2 FQNNGV. The trim removed 5 bases at V and 4 bases at J, leaving 14 bases unmatched. The CDR3 nucleotides read TGTGCCAGCAGCCCCTTTCTTGTCCCTAGCGGGAGGGGCACCGGGGAGCTGTTTTTT. Translating gives CASSPFLVPSGRGTGELFF.

The gene calls are TRBV18 and TRBJ2-1; TRBD2 agrees at 12 bases. V lost 5 bases and J lost 8; bases outside the gene matches: 7. Germline loops: CDR1 KGHSH, CDR2 LQKENI. The CDR3 has 15 amino acids. The CDR3 region is CASSLLAGGFDEQFF. The DNA for the CDR3 is TGTGCCAGCTCATTACTAGCGGGGGGCTTCGATGAGCAGTTCTTC. Based on the CDR3 plus reference TRBV18 and TRBJ2-1, the full variable domain is NAGVMQNPRHLVRRRGQEARLRCSPMKGHSHVYWYRQLPEEGLKFMVYLQKENIIDESGMPKERFSAEFPKEGPSILRIQQVVRGDSAAYFCASSLLAGGFDEQFFGPGTRLTVL.